A selection of T cell receptor beta chains follows, all from one sample in a study of CD8+CD57+ T cells in acquired aplastic anemia. TCRdb re-derived calls from the reads in MiXCR, one entry per CDR3 protein. This table holds roughly 250,000 distinct CDR3 sequences, 70% to 85% found once. The sample consisted of sorted CD4+, CD8+, or CD8+CD57+ T cells (not recorded which) from PBMCs. These receptors were collected from a human donor with aplastic anemia. Each CDR3 is given with its conserved first and last residue. A D gene is named only where the DNA matches it firmly. The size field is filled for only some rows; it gives once, few, many or a size class.

J: TRBJ1-2; D: TRBD1; V: TRBV2; size: .; CDR3: CASSVAGGAEQGYTF; DNA: TGTGCCAGCAGCGTGGCAGGGGGCGCTGAGCAGGGCTACACCTTC
J: TRBJ1-1; D: .; V: TRBV10-1; size: .; CDR3: CASSPGGQRITEAFF; DNA: TGCGCCAGCAGCCCCGGGGGACAAAGGATCACTGAAGCTTTCTTT
J: TRBJ2-7; D: .; V: TRBV7-8; size: few; CDR3: CASSLASTALNYEQYF; DNA: TGTGCCAGCAGCTTAGCGAGTACAGCCCTGAACTACGAGCAGTACTTC
J: TRBJ2-7; D: TRBD1; V: TRBV7-2; size: .; CDR3: CASSYNRGYEQYF; DNA: TGTGCCAGCAGCTATAACAGGGGTTACGAGCAGTACTTC
J: TRBJ2-5; D: .; V: TRBV7-8; size: .; CDR3: CASSMGGGPETQYF; DNA: TGTGCCAGCAGCATGGGGGGAGGCCCCGAGACCCAGTACTTC
J: TRBJ2-5; D: .; V: TRBV15; size: .; CDR3: CATRGSSQETQYF; DNA: TGTGCCACCAGGGGCTCCAGCCAAGAGACCCAGTACTTC
J: TRBJ2-6; D: .; V: TRBV7-8; size: .; CDR3: CASSLAPAAARPNVLTF; DNA: TGTGCCAGCAGCTTAGCGCCAGCAGCCGCAAGGCCCAACGTCCTGACTTTC
J: TRBJ2-7; D: .; V: TRBV15; size: .; CDR3: CAASSRDVSYEQYF; DNA: TGCGCCGCCAGCAGCCGGGACGTATCCTACGAGCAGTACTTC
J: TRBJ2-5; D: TRBD1; V: TRBV10-3; size: .; CDR3: CAISGQDRGRLETQYF; DNA: TGTGCCATCAGTGGTCAGGACAGGGGGAGGTTGGAGACCCAGTACTTC
J: TRBJ1-6; D: TRBD1; V: TRBV7-8; size: .; CDR3: CASSLARDRVAPYLHF; DNA: TGTGCCAGCAGCTTAGCGCGGGACAGGGTTGCGCCGTACCTCCACTTT
J: TRBJ1-2; D: .; V: TRBV7-8; size: .; CDR3: CASSLERDGLVDGYTF; DNA: TGTGCCAGCAGCTTGGAGAGAGACGGCCTCGTAGATGGCTACACCTTC
J: TRBJ2-1; D: TRBD1; V: TRBV5-1; size: .; CDR3: CASSFHLTGKSDEQFF; DNA: TGTGCCAGCAGCTTTCATCTGACAGGGAAGAGCGATGAGCAGTTCTTC
J: TRBJ2-5; D: .; V: TRBV7-8; size: .; CDR3: CATSRAGEHETQYF; DNA: TGTGCCACCAGCAGAGCCGGCGAGCACGAGACCCAGTACTTC
J: TRBJ1-6; D: TRBD1; V: TRBV11-2; size: .; CDR3: CASSPRDSGYNSPLHF; DNA: TGTGCCAGCAGCCCCCGGGACAGCGGCTATAATTCACCCCTCCACTTT
J: TRBJ2-7; D: TRBD2; V: TRBV27; size: .; CDR3: CASRQGLADNSYEQYF; DNA: TGTGCCAGCAGACAGGGACTAGCGGATAACTCCTACGAGCAGTACTTC
J: TRBJ1-2; D: .; V: TRBV9; size: once; CDR3: CASSVGTSGLDERYTF; DNA: TGTGCCAGCAGTGTCGGGACGAGCGGGCTCGATGAGCGCTACACCTTC
J: TRBJ2-2; D: .; V: TRBV11-3; size: .; CDR3: CASSVDLGDTGELFF; DNA: TGTGCCAGCAGTGTTGATCTGGGAGACACCGGGGAGCTGTTTTTT
J: TRBJ2-1; D: TRBD2; V: TRBV7-2; size: few; CDR3: CASSLVVTSGDTQQFF; DNA: TGTGCCAGCAGCTTAGTGGTGACTAGCGGAGATACGCAGCAGTTCTTC
J: TRBJ2-2; D: .; V: TRBV20-1; size: .; CDR3: CSARDGELFF; DNA: TGCAGTGCTAGAGACGGGGAGCTGTTTTTT
J: TRBJ1-1; D: .; V: TRBV7-9; size: .; CDR3: CASSLAAKAFF; DNA: TGCGCCAGCAGCTTAGCGGCTAAAGCTTTCTTT
J: TRBJ1-1; D: .; V: TRBV7-2; size: .; CDR3: CASSPVLNTEAFF; DNA: TGTGCCAGCAGCCCAGTACTGAACACTGAAGCTTTCTTT
J: TRBJ1-6; D: .; V: TRBV7-8; size: .; CDR3: CASSLAGGTSPLHF; DNA: TGTGCCAGCAGTTTAGCCGGAGGTACCTCTCCCCTGCACTTT
J: TRBJ2-3; D: .; V: TRBV9; size: .; CDR3: CASSVYQNSYNEKQYF; DNA: TGTGCCAGCAGCGTATACCAGAACTCCTACAATGAGAAGCAGTATTTT
J: TRBJ1-2; D: .; V: TRBV7-8; size: few; CDR3: CASSLARGPDTHGYTF; DNA: TGTGCCAGCAGCTTGGCGAGAGGCCCGGATACGCATGGCTACACCTTC
J: TRBJ2-3; D: .; V: TRBV7-6; size: .; CDR3: CASSAAPDTKYF; DNA: TGTGCCAGCAGCGCAGCGCCAGATACAAAGTATTTT
J: TRBJ1-1; D: .; V: TRBV6-1; size: .; CDR3: CASAGIHEAFF; DNA: TGTGCCAGCGCCGGGATACATGAAGCTTTCTTT
J: TRBJ2-3; D: TRBD2; V: TRBV24-1; size: .; CDR3: CASRSAGETDTQYF; DNA: TGTGCCAGCAGGTCGGCGGGGGAAACCGATACGCAGTATTTT
J: TRBJ2-3; D: .; V: TRBV9; size: once; CDR3: CASSVEGRQDTTYF; DNA: TGTGCCAGCAGCGTAGAAGGAAGACAGGATACGACGTATTTT
J: TRBJ2-5; D: TRBD1; V: TRBV4-1; size: .; CDR3: CASSQAGTGGHVQYF; DNA: TGCGCCAGCAGCCAAGCAGGGACAGGGGGCCACGTGCAGTACTTC
J: TRBJ2-5; D: .; V: TRBV11-3; size: .; CDR3: CASSIDRTEETQYF; DNA: TGTGCCAGCAGCATAGATAGGACAGAAGAGACCCAGTACTTC
J: TRBJ1-2; D: .; V: TRBV5-6; size: .; CDR3: CASSPGECGYTF; DNA: TGTGCCAGCAGTCCGGGGGAGTGCGGCTATACCTTC
J: TRBJ2-3; D: .; V: TRBV2; size: .; CDR3: CASSEVGAHTQYF; DNA: TGTGCCAGCAGTGAGGTGGGGGCACATACGCAGTATTTT
J: TRBJ1-5; D: .; V: TRBV9; size: .; CDR3: CASSPGAGVVNQHF; DNA: TGTGCCAGCAGCCCCGGGGCCGGGGTAGTAAATCAGCATTTT
J: TRBJ1-2; D: .; V: TRBV11-3; size: .; CDR3: CASSVEGKAKDDYTF; DNA: TGTGCCAGCAGCGTAGAAGGGAAAGCGAAGGATGACTACACCTTC
J: TRBJ2-1; D: TRBD2; V: TRBV7-8; size: .; CDR3: CASSLEGSGGRDEQFF; DNA: TGTGCCAGCAGCTTAGAGGGAAGCGGGGGGAGGGATGAGCAATTCTTT
J: TRBJ1-6; D: .; V: TRBV7-8; size: .; CDR3: CASSLAEGDDSPLHF; DNA: TGTGCCAGCAGCTTAGCAGAGGGTGACGATTCACCCCTCCACTTT
J: TRBJ1-1; D: TRBD1; V: TRBV7-2; size: .; CDR3: CASSPDRVAEAFF; DNA: TGTGCCAGCAGCCCCGACAGGGTCGCTGAAGCTTTCTTT
J: TRBJ2-7; D: .; V: TRBV19; size: .; CDR3: CASSYVKGTYKQYF; DNA: TGTGCCAGCAGTTACGTTAAGGGAACCTACAAGCAGTACTTC
J: TRBJ1-1; D: .; V: TRBV7-9; size: .; CDR3: CASRWARIYGANDAFF; DNA: TGTGCCAGCAGATGGGCGCGTATCTACGGGGCCAATGACGCTTTCTTT
J: TRBJ2-3; D: TRBD2; V: TRBV29-1; size: .; CDR3: CSGCLAGATDTQYF; DNA: TGCAGCGGCTGCCTAGCGGGGGCAACAGATACGCAGTATTTT
J: TRBJ2-1; D: .; V: TRBV20-1; size: .; CDR3: CSARVGDSSYNEQFF; DNA: TGCAGTGCTAGAGTCGGGGATAGCTCCTACAATGAGCAGTTCTTC